Presented here are 16 T cell receptor beta chains from one specimen sequenced in a study of CXCR3-negative and CXCR3-positive naive CD8 T cells. UMI-labeled TRB cDNA libraries were prepared by 5' RACE. TCRdb re-called the 5' RACE reads and gives one entry per CDR3 protein, without DNA. The ten most abundant clones cover 2% to 2.5% of a sample with about 2,700 distinct CDR3 sequences. Study-level points and caveats: Compared with CXCR3-negative naive cells, CXCR3-positive naive cells showed more hydrophobic TRB CDR3s.

These TCRs' antigens remain unknown. The sample comprised naive CXCR3+ CD8+ T cells from blood. Subset given: CD45RO-CCR7+CD27+CD95- naive CD8+ T cells expressing CXCR3 (TNR3+). The receptors come from a human donor in good health. Some clones in this sample may be carry-over from other donors' samples.

According to its frequency, this clonotype is large. The chain carries TRBV7-3 and TRBJ2-1. CDR3 length equals 15 residues. Germline-derived CDR1 and CDR2 are SGHTA and FQGTGA. CDR3 protein: CASSLTGSSYNEQFF. The variable domain in full, with the rest retrieved from reference TRBV7-3 and TRBJ2-1, is GAGVSQTPSNKVTEKGKYVELRCDPISGHTALYWYRQSLGQGPEFLIYFQGTGAADDSGLPNDRFFAVRPEGSVSTLKIQRTERGDSAVYLCASSLTGSSYNEQFFGPGTRLTVL.

This clonotype is deemed medium-sized by its frequency. The chain combines TRBV29-1 with TRBJ2-3; absent DNA, TCRdb's TRBD2 call cannot be checked. Germline CDR1 reads SQVTM; CDR2 reads ANQGSEA. The CDR3 is made up of 14 amino acids. The CDR3 is CSVETSGSTDTQYF.

This clonotype is medium-sized by frequency. V and J are TRBV5-6 and TRBJ1-2. This CDR3 region has 14 residues. CDR1 SGHDT and CDR2 YYEEEE come from the germline V gene. CDR3: CASSLSGYLLGYTF.

This clonotype is deemed medium-sized (0.01 to 0.1%) by its frequency. The chain links TRBV20-1 to TRBJ2-7; TCRdb proposes TRBD1, but this gene call is untestable without DNA. Looked up from germline, CDR1 is DFQATT and CDR2 is SNEGSKA (reference sequence). This CDR3 spans 13 amino acids. CDR3 sequence: CSARKQGIDEQYF.

According to its frequency, this clonotype is medium-sized (0.01 to 0.1%). The chain has TRBV29-1 and TRBJ2-3; the TCRdb D gene call, TRBD1, has no DNA to confirm it. This CDR3 has 16 residues. Germline CDR1 SQVTM, CDR2 ANQGSEA. CDR3 region: CSVPEGGPYITDTQYF.

By frequency, this clonotype is medium-sized. This rearrangement joins TRBV4-3 to TRBJ2-3; TCRdb proposes TRBD2, but this gene call is untestable without DNA. The CDR3 consists of 16 residues. Germline CDR1 and CDR2: LGHNA and YSLEER. This CDR3 is CASSQDRSAGPDTQYF.

This clonotype is called medium-sized based on its frequency. The chain joins TRBV6-5 to TRBJ2-1; TCRdb reports TRBD2, a call that lacks DNA to check it against. CDR3 size: 15 residues. In germline, CDR1 is MNHEY, CDR2 SVGAGI. The CDR3: CASSYGGRAWNEQFF.

This clonotype is medium-sized (0.01 to 0.1%) by frequency. Here the CDR3 reads CASIEGTYTEAFF. V is TRBV10-2 and J is TRBJ1-1. Germline CDR1 reads WSHSY; CDR2 reads SAAADI. The CDR3 has 13 amino acids.

V and J are TRBV7-9 and TRBJ2-5; the D call from TCRdb, TRBD2, cannot be confirmed without DNA. CDR3 length: 16 residues. Germline assignment: CDR1 SEHNR and CDR2 FQNEAQ (reference sequence). CDR3 in amino acids: CASSPGLAGGQETQYF.

This clonotype is medium-sized (0.01 to 0.1%) by frequency. The V gene is TRBV21-1, the J gene TRBJ1-1. TRBV21-1 is a known pseudogene. This CDR3 has 16 amino acids. The CDR3 is CASSKDQHPMNTEAFF.

This clonotype ranks as medium-sized (0.01 to 0.1%) in terms of frequency. The chain combines TRBV7-3 with TRBJ2-3. The CDR3 length is 14 residues. Germline V gene lookup returns CDR1 SGHTA and CDR2 FQGTGA. The CDR3 region is CASSFTTGTDTQYF. Full variable domain (remainder filled in from reference TRBV7-3 and TRBJ2-3): GAGVSQTPSNKVTEKGKYVELRCDPISGHTALYWYRQSLGQGPEFLIYFQGTGAADDSGLPNDRFFAVRPEGSVSTLKIQRTERGDSAVYLCASSFTTGTDTQYFGPGTRLTVL.

The chain has TRBV6-4 and TRBJ2-1; the D gene TCRdb calls, TRBD2, cannot be checked with no DNA. Germline CDR1 reads MRHNA; CDR2 reads SNTAGT. This CDR3 comprises 19 residues. The CDR3 loop reads CASSDSASGALSSYNEQFF.

By frequency, this clonotype registers medium-sized (0.01 to 0.1%). The chain couples TRBV27 to TRBJ1-1. Germline V lookup: CDR1 MNHEY, CDR2 SMNVEV (reference sequence). The CDR3 consists of 13 residues. The CDR3 here is CASSLSRNTEAFF.

This clonotype is classed as medium-sized (0.01 to 0.1%) by frequency. The chain couples TRBV29-1 to TRBJ2-1; TCRdb picks TRBD2, but there is no DNA to check that call. The germline V gene has CDR1 SQVTM and CDR2 ANQGSEA. The CDR3 is 15 residues long. This CDR3 reads CSVEGPGLANNEQFF.

This chain uses TRBV19 with TRBJ2-1; no DNA is available, so the TRBD2 call from TCRdb remains unchecked. In germline, CDR1 is LNHDA, CDR2 SQIVND (reference sequence). This CDR3 is 17 amino acids long. The chain's CDR3 is CATTGEGLAGVYNEQFF.

The chain combines TRBV6-5 with TRBJ2-3. The germline V gene encodes CDR1 MNHEY and CDR2 SVGAGI. The CDR3 has 15 residues. CDR3 in amino acids: CASSPTGSSTDTQYF.